This is a list of T cell receptor beta chains from one sample in a study of cytomegalovirus exposure and HLA in healthy donors. The assay was immunoSEQ multiplex PCR, and TCRdb's table has in-frame clones only and misses some. The sample comprises roughly 79,000 clones, roughly 74% of which are singletons, and around 6.5% rests with the top ten. The sample taken for sequencing was PBMCs. These receptors were taken from a woman in her fifties or sixties in good health and CMV-seropositive. Each CDR3 is given with its conserved first and last residue. The D gene is left open where the match is weak. Clone size is not always given. Where it is, it says once, few, many or a class for expanded clones.

clone size	V gene	J gene	D gene	CDR3 DNA	CDR3 protein
few	TRBV19	TRBJ1-1	TRBD1	TGTGCCAGTAAAACGAAGGGGACAGGCACTGAAGCTTTCTTT	CASKTKGTGTEAFF
NA	TRBV5-6	TRBJ2-7	TRBD1	TGTGCCAGCAGCTTGGGGCAGGGGGTGAACGAGCAGTACTTC	CASSLGQGVNEQYF
NA	TRBV14	TRBJ1-1	TRBD1	TGTGCCAGCAGCCCACGACAGGGATTGAACACTGAAGCTTTCTTT	CASSPRQGLNTEAFF
NA	TRBV27	TRBJ2-4	NA	TGTGCCAGCGGGCGACAAAACATTCAGTACTTC	CASGRQNIQYF
NA	TRBV29-1	TRBJ1-2	TRBD1	TGCAGCGCCCGGGTGCAGGGGGCGGAATATGGCTACACCTTC	CSARVQGAEYGYTF
NA	TRBV7-8	TRBJ1-3	NA	TGTGCCAGCAGCTTAAGGACATCGCCCTCTGGAAACACCATATATTTT	CASSLRTSPSGNTIYF
NA	TRBV5-1	TRBJ2-7	TRBD1	TGCGCCAGCAGCTTAGGGACAGGGGGATCCTACGAGCAGTACTTC	CASSLGTGGSYEQYF
NA	TRBV4-2	TRBJ2-1	NA	TGTGCCAGCAGCCAGACCCGACAGGGTGGGGGGTCGGGGGAGCAGTTCTTC	CASSQTRQGGGSGEQFF
few	TRBV7-2	TRBJ2-1	TRBD2	TGTGCCAGCAGCTTCGGCGGGAGTAGGGATGAGCAGTTCTTC	CASSFGGSRDEQFF
NA	TRBV6-1	TRBJ2-2	NA	TGTGCCAGCAGTGGCGGGTTCAACACCGGGGAGCTGTTTTTT	CASSGGFNTGELFF
NA	TRBV7-9	TRBJ1-3	NA	TGTGCCAGCAGCTTGAGGAGCTCTGGAAACACCATATATTTT	CASSLRSSGNTIYF
few	TRBV27	TRBJ1-6	TRBD1	TGTGCCAGCAGTTTCGGACAGGGGTTATTCTCACCCCTCCACTTT	CASSFGQGLFSPLHF
once	TRBV4-2	TRBJ1-4	NA	TGTGCCAGCAGCCCTCATCTCACAGGCTCGGCTAATGAAAAACTGTTTTTT	CASSPHLTGSANEKLFF
once	TRBV30	TRBJ1-5	TRBD1	TGTGCCTGGAGGGGGACAGGGGAGGTGCCCCAGCATTTT	CAWRGTGEVPQHF